The entry below describes one T cell receptor (beta chain). The antigen this receptor binds is unknown. Per-nucleotide qualities are absent, and no much larger clonotype sits a single base away. This entry is derived from a study of cytomegalovirus exposure and HLA in healthy donors (dated by TCRdb to the late 2010s). Background for the entire study: An earlier analysis of under 600 of the donors reported roughly 270 Gb of sequence data and approximately 110 million unique TCR beta sequences from 150 million to 200 million T cells. A later analysis re-examined previously published TCR beta repertoires from more than 600 donors and added high-resolution HLA genotyping to investigate patterns of TCR occurrence. Besides the first cohort of approximately 710 subjects, a separate validation cohort made up of over 100 different subjects was used. The T cell repertoires of several hundred subjects were profiled by immunosequencing and related to cytomegalovirus serostatus. Donor age, sex, ethnicity and CMV serostatus were compiled alongside the repertoire data. To predict cytomegalovirus infection status, the study brought together high-throughput TCR immunosequencing, statistical association of individual TCRs with disease status, and machine learning. The number of donors typed differed by locus, with 629-630 for A, B, C, DRB1 and DQB1, approximately 500 for DQA1, about 610 for DPA1, and some 440 for DPB1. In a later genetic analysis, genome-wide SNP genotypes for about three fifths of the roughly 670 donors were used, and that subset was treated as a discovery cohort. In an earlier analysis of about 590 of the donors, high-throughput TCR beta sequencing was used to judge whether each TCR beta V gene segment behaved as functional or pseudogenic. Rather than drawing on any new phenotypic data, the later analysis identified candidate immune exposures from TCR beta sequences and the way those sequences occurred across donors. The study was designed to test whether signatures of past pathogen exposure could be identified by cataloging public T cell receptors. On average, roughly 240,000 unique TCR beta nucleotide sequences were sequenced per donor among 398 genotyped donors of the cohort, with roughly a sixth of those sequences being non-productive. Roughly 300 gigabases of sequencing data and 70 million to 100 million unique TCR sequences were included in an early release covering about 600 HLA-typed donors. Every repertoire in the discovery cohort had been generated on one and the same sequencing platform. Of the 398 genotyped donors, over 70% fell in the genetic ancestry cluster associated with self-reported Caucasian donors. HLA typing covered class I and class II loci at four-digit resolution. Because of strong linkage in the cohort, a handful of DR-DQ haplotypes were treated as single units for association and clustering. The research as a whole found: According to the authors, the approach could potentially be generalized to other disease states and immunological phenotypes. Presence/absence analyses assumed roughly uniform sequencing depth across donors, an assumption that may not hold. In an earlier analysis of around 600 of the donors, most TCR beta V segments were observed in productive rearrangements about 87% or about 30% of the time, broadly matching IMGT annotations. A further reported finding was that TCR beta sequences accurately predicted the HLA-A and HLA-B alleles for most subjects in the first cohort. According to a later analysis, parvovirus B19, influenza, CMV and Epstein-Barr virus appeared linked to several top co-occurrence clusters. The cohort was sequenced for TCR beta chains only, and without alpha or paired-chain data the features that could be detected were limited. In a later analysis, HLA-associated TCR beta chains were found to be more clonally expanded and to have lower generation probabilities than equally common non-associated chains. Correlated functional status among segregating V segments might be attributable to linkage disequilibrium, but an unknown experimental factor could not be ruled out. Compared with the approximately 700-donor mean, donors in an Asian-associated ancestry cluster had fewer N-insertions in productive TCRs, according to a later genetic analysis. The 87-base-pair reads could not distinguish some IMGT-functional V segments, including TRBV6-2 and TRBV6-3, so those segments were excluded. Across donors, most TCR sequences were observed very rarely, whereas some public TCRs were present in many individuals. When HLA alleles, especially DR and DQ, strongly co-occurred, attributing TCR associations to individual alleles was difficult. In the study, 150 to 200 TCR beta chains were listed as associated with cytomegalovirus. V-gene and J-gene trimming of TCR beta chains was associated with a missense DCLRE1C variant in a later genetic analysis, and the association was replicated in an independent cohort. Some 15 rarely observed V segments, including chromosome 9 orphons, were excluded from the earlier analysis of a few hundred of the donors because counts were too low. In a later analysis, most CMV-associated TCR beta chains were found to appear HLA-restricted, with HLA associations seemingly driven largely by CMV exposure. At a false discovery rate of 0.05, a later analysis linked 16,000 or so TCR beta sequences to specific HLA alleles. The classifier was reported to diagnose cytomegalovirus status with high specificity and sensitivity in both the original and validation cohorts. A later analysis found that TCR association rates varied across HLA loci, with DRB1 alleles showing the most associated TCRs and HLA-C alleles the fewest. Because some donors lacked HLA typing at each locus, the association tests relied only on the typed subset. A few of the identified cytomegalovirus-associated TCR beta chains were confirmed in vitro to be specific for cytomegalovirus antigens. The only immune exposure information available for the cohort was CMV serostatus. The sequencing pipeline was judged likely to have produced a cluster of highly shared sequence variants as a technical artifact.

The CDR3, cysteine through phenylalanine, is 15 amino acids long. Only the CDR3 region is kept as DNA, spanning 45 bases read in frame from base 1. The germline V gene encodes CDR1 SGHAT and CDR2 FQNNGV. A distance of 22 bases separates the germline ends of V and J, which lose 9 bases and 7 bases respectively. The library relied on the immunoSEQ multiplex PCR assay. For the multiplex PCR, a mixture combining 60 forward primers for TCR Vbeta segments and 13 reverse primers for TCR Jbeta segments was used. Amplification of the CDR3 region of rearranged TCR beta genes was performed with a multiplex PCR assay on genomic DNA. On the Illumina HiSeq System, the amplified TCR beta libraries were sequenced as 87-base-pair reads. The original pipeline was this. Across the 600 to 700 repertoires, a later analysis counted around 80 million unique TCR beta chains, around 10 million of which were shared by at least two donors. A nearest-neighbor algorithm error-corrected the raw reads and collapsed the reads into unique sequences, merging closely related sequences to remove PCR and sequencing errors. CDR3 sequences were aligned to IMGT reference sequences to assign V, D and J gene segments. Each retained sequence needed at least a six-nucleotide match to both a V gene segment and a J gene segment. A rearrangement counted as productive if the CDR3 had no stop codons and remained in frame with V and J, and every other rearrangement counted as non-productive. Following IMGT convention, CDR3 was defined as the stretch from the second conserved V-encoded cysteine up to the conserved J-encoded phenylalanine. In an earlier analysis of roughly 580 of the donors, sequences lacking an unambiguous match to a single V gene segment were excluded. In an earlier analysis of a few hundred of the donors, V segments were called functional above 56.7% productive rearrangements and were called segregating when the between-donor standard deviation exceeded 5%. A statistical classification framework was developed to diagnose cytomegalovirus status using the catalog of TCR beta chain sequences. A later analysis assigned V and J genes by comparing TCR nucleotide sequences with IMGT/GENE-DB human TR gene sequences. The TCRdist pipeline was used in a later analysis to assign CDR3 sequences and most-parsimonious VDJ recombination scenarios. In a later analysis, each TCR beta chain was defined by its CDR3 amino acid sequence together with its V-gene family, and reads without a unique V-gene family were excluded. A later analysis removed several hundred highly shared, low-generation-probability nucleotide sequences to deal with suspected cross-contamination and a sequencing artifact. In a later analysis, a clonal expansion index was calculated for each public chain from normalized within-repertoire ranks of inferred template counts. In a later analysis, generation probabilities were computed using a VDJ recombination model fitted to out-of-frame rearrangements, and the results were checked against IGoR. In a later analysis, hypergeometric tests were used to score TCR-TCR, TCR-HLA and TCR-CMV co-occurrence, with a repertoire-size bias correction applied to TCR pairs. In a later analysis, false discovery rates were estimated by permuting HLA or CMV assignments 20 times. A later analysis grouped co-occurring TCRs with DBSCAN, adding TCRdist sequence similarity when clustering within HLA-allele-positive subsets. Co-occurrence clustering excluded repertoires with fewer than 30,000 or more than 120,000 public chains, plus five with anomalous nucleotide sharing. The table was pulled from immuneACCESS by TCRdb, which kept in-frame rearrangements only. Such tables lose some clones; where checked, under half of the loss comes from unresolved V genes, and the rest has no known cause. V and J calls and clone size are given by that table; D and trimming were obtained from the DNA. The sample contains about 120,000 clones, about 80% of them found a single time. The ten largest make up 1.5% of the sample.

The cohort consisted of 650 to 850 healthy bone marrow donors. Cohort members were all nominally healthy when sampled, although unrecorded immune exposures were likely present. The donor tested CMV seronegative and was one of the 352 seronegative cohort members. Every donor gave a peripheral blood sample, and the peripheral blood mononuclear cells from that sample were used for TCR beta sequencing. The Qiagen DNeasy Blood Extraction Kit was used to extract genomic DNA from the blood cell samples. The receptor's source is a woman under 30 in good health and CMV-seronegative. The chain uses TRBV11-2 and TRBJ2-1, with a weak D call of TRBD2 (6 bases match). Sequences were obtained from PBMCs. The CDR3 here reads CASSPRDSRQNEQFF. The nucleotide sequence reads TGTGCCAGTTCCCCACGGGACTCCCGTCAGAATGAGCAGTTCTTC. With the portions outside the CDR3 filled from the reference TRBV11-2 and TRBJ2-1 genes, the complete variable region becomes EAGVAQSPRYKIIEKRQSVAFWCNPISGHATLYWYQQILGQGPKLLIQFQNNGVVDDSQLPKDRFSAERLKGVDSTLKIQPAKLEDSAVYLCASSPRDSRQNEQFFGPGTRLTVL.